These 21 T cell receptor beta chains were all obtained from the same sample, sequenced in a study of CD8+ T cells in alopecia areata (dated by TCRdb to 2016 to 2019). The time point label of this sample denotes: baseline before oral tofacitinib. To prepare the library, the immunoSEQ multiplex PCR assay was applied. To provide template for TCR sequencing, every sample had RNA extracted and reverse transcribed into cDNA. TCRdb mirrors the immuneACCESS table, restricted to in-frame sequences. Some clones are absent from its copies; in checked studies, under half trace to an unresolved V gene, and the reason for the others is unknown. The sample table shows 150,000 to 200,000 clones, and about 60% are seen once. The ten most abundant clones make up about 15% of the sample. The sequences come from CD4+ T cells sorted from blood, collected at week 0. All receptors derive from a human donor with alopecia areata.

The rearrangement links TRBV9 to TRBJ2-3; D is uncertain. The CDR3 totals 11 residues. Germline loops: CDR1 SGDLS, CDR2 YYNGEE. Trimming took 0 bases from V and 6 from J, leaving 2 bases between them. CDR3 nucleotides: TGTGCCAGCAGCGTAGTGGATACGCAGTATTTT. Translation: CASSVVDTQYF.

This clone appeared a few times. V usage is TRBV29-1 and J usage is TRBJ2-5, with a possible D match to TRBD1 (5 bases). CDR1 SQVTM and CDR2 ANQGSEA come from the germline V gene. Deletions cut 5 bases from V and 2 bases from J, with 12 bases between. This CDR3 spans 13 amino acids. The CDR3 protein is CSVCRQLQETQYF. The DNA for the CDR3 is TGCAGCGTTTGTCGACAGCTTCAAGAGACCCAGTACTTC.

This chain connects TRBV5-1 to TRBJ2-7; a possible D gene is TRBD1 (6 bases). V gave up 0 bases and J gave up 5 bases, with 18 bases separating them. Germline assignment: CDR1 SGHRS and CDR2 YFSETQ. This CDR3 has 16 residues. CDR3: CASSLGDRLQGNEQYF. DNA of the CDR3: TGCGCCAGCAGCTTGGGTGACAGGCTTCAGGGGAACGAGCAGTACTTC.

The chain is built from TRBV19 and TRBJ1-5; TRBD1 is a possible D gene (6 bases). The CDR3 length is 13 residues. The germline V and J ends were trimmed by 7 bases and 4 bases, with 11 bases remaining between them. Germline-derived CDR1 and CDR2 are LNHDA and SQIVND (reference sequence). The DNA of the CDR3 is TGTGCCAGTACCCGACAGGTAAATCAGCCCCAGCATTTT. The encoded protein is CASTRQVNQPQHF.

Concerning this clone itself: Within the sample, other DNA sequences also encode this same CDR3. The V gene is TRBV9, the J gene TRBJ2-5; TRBD1 aligns across 10 bases. CDR3 length: 14 amino acids. V lost 1 base, J lost 4 bases, and 1 base stayed unmatched. Looked up from germline, CDR1 is SGDLS and CDR2 is YYNGEE. CDR3 in amino acids: CASSVRDRGETQYF. Written as DNA, the CDR3 is TGTGCCAGCAGCGTAAGGGACAGGGGAGAGACCCAGTACTTC.

This clone was detected only a few times. The CDR3: CAWGNTGSPGGYTF. CDR3 DNA: TGTGCCTGGGGAAACACAGGGTCTCCTGGAGGCTACACCTTC. This chain uses TRBV30 with TRBJ1-2; a possible D gene is TRBD1 (6 bases). The V end lost 5 bases, the J end lost 8 bases, and 21 bases lay between the germline ends. The CDR3 runs 14 residues. The germline V gene encodes CDR1 GTSNPN and CDR2 SVGIG (reference sequence).

This clone has a handful of counts. This chain connects TRBV15 to TRBJ2-3; D perhaps matches TRBD2 (5 bases). This CDR3 is built from 13 residues. Per the germline V gene, CDR1 is LNHNV and CDR2 is YYDKDF (reference sequence). Deletions cut 3 bases from V and 5 bases from J, with 9 bases between. For the CDR3, the DNA is TGTGCCACCAGCAGTGAGGGTAGAGATACGCAGTATTTT. This codes for CATSSEGRDTQYF.

The J gene is TRBJ2-5, the V gene TRBV6-5, with D possibly being TRBD2 (6 bases). Germline V gives CDR1 MNHEY, CDR2 SVGAGI. The CDR3 has 14 amino acids. Trimming pared 6 bases from V and 5 bases from J, leaving 16 bases between. CDR3 loop: CASSYRFGGETQYF. The CDR3 coding sequence is TGTGCCAGCAGCTACAGATTTGGGGGGGAGACCCAGTACTTC.

The rearrangement uses TRBV29-1 and TRBJ1-1; 8 nucleotides agree with TRBD1. This CDR3 has 12 residues. In germline, CDR1 is SQVTM, CDR2 ANQGSEA. Trimming took 3 bases from V and 11 from J; bases not matched to a gene: 8. The DNA of the CDR3 is TGCAGCGTTGAGGGCGGACAGGGAAGGGCTTTCTTT. Translating it yields CSVEGGQGRAFF.

This rearrangement joins TRBV30 to TRBJ1-5, with a weak D call TRBD1 (6 bases). This CDR3 is 14 amino acids long. Looked up from germline, CDR1 is GTSNPN and CDR2 is SVGIG (reference sequence). Trimming removed 0 bases from V and 5 bases from J, with 11 bases in between. CDR3 nucleotide sequence: TGTGCCTGGAGTGTAGGACAGCCCTATCAGCCCCAGCATTTT. It encodes CAWSVGQPYQPQHF.

This clone was recorded a few times. The CDR3 protein is CSDRQSGGSYNEQFF. The CDR3 nucleotides read TGCAGCGACAGACAGAGCGGGGGTTCCTACAATGAGCAGTTCTTC. This chain connects TRBV29-1 to TRBJ2-1; the match to TRBD2 covers 8 bases. The CDR3 loop spans 15 amino acids. CDR1 and CDR2 (germline): SQVTM, ANQGSEA. Trimming took 7 bases from V and 1 from J; bases not matched to a gene: 9.

The J gene is TRBJ1-6, the V gene TRBV4-2; no clear D gene. V lost 2 bases, J lost 7 bases, and 12 bases lay in between. The CDR3 has 15 residues. Germline lookup yields CDR1 LGHNA and CDR2 YNFKEQ. The CDR3: CASSQSFVENSPLHF. In nucleotides, the CDR3 is TGTGCCAGCAGCCAAAGTTTCGTGGAAAATTCACCCCTCCACTTT.

This sequence joins TRBV18 and TRBJ2-7; 9 bases map to TRBD2. V dropped 5 bases and J dropped 4; count of bases not matched to a gene: 6. The CDR3 is 14 amino acids. Germline V lookup: CDR1 KGHSH, CDR2 LQKENI. The CDR3: CASSTAGGQYEQYF. CDR3 nucleotide sequence: TGTGCCAGCTCAACGGCGGGGGGGCAGTACGAGCAGTACTTC.

The rearrangement links TRBV30 to TRBJ1-5; tentatively, D is TRBD1 (5 bases). V dropped 2 bases and J dropped 5 bases, with 10 bases sitting between them. This CDR3 comprises 13 residues. Germline CDR1 GTSNPN, CDR2 SVGIG (reference sequence). The CDR3 DNA is TGTGCCTGGAGTATGGGGGTCGATCAGCCCCAGCATTTT. Translating gives CAWSMGVDQPQHF.

The chain has TRBV4-1 and TRBJ2-5; 9 positions match TRBD1. The V segment lost 2 bases and the J segment 5 bases; nucleotides outside the gene matches: 6. Germline CDR1 MGHRA, CDR2 YSYEKL. The CDR3 spans 15 residues. CDR3: CASSQLGQGSETQYF. DNA for the CDR3: TGCGCCAGCAGCCAACTGGGACAGGGATCCGAGACCCAGTACTTC.

The chain recombines TRBV27 with TRBJ2-7; no definite D call. The germline CDR1 and CDR2 sequences are MNHEY and SMNVEV (reference sequence). Trimming left V 4 bases short and J 12 bases short, with 13 bases between. The CDR3 length is 11 residues. This CDR3 is CASSSGTSWYF. CDR3 nucleotide sequence: TGTGCCAGCAGTTCAGGAACCTCATGGTACTTC.

V gene TRBV5-6 combines with J gene TRBJ1-2, with no clear D. Germline-derived CDR1 and CDR2 are SGHDT and YYEEEE. V was shortened by 2 bases and J by 6 bases, with 14 bases between the two germline ends. The CDR3 has 14 amino acids. Here the CDR3 DNA reads TGTGCCAGCAGCTTCCGGGTTCTGGTGCATGGCTACACCTTC. It codes for CASSFRVLVHGYTF.

The gene calls are TRBV29-1 and TRBJ1-5; possible D gene TRBD1, 6 bases. V shed 4 bases and J shed 4 bases, with 11 bases lying between them. Germline CDR1 and CDR2: SQVTM and ANQGSEA. The CDR3 totals 13 residues. The CDR3 here is CSVGTGPNQPQHF. The CDR3 coding sequence is TGCAGCGTTGGAACAGGGCCAAATCAGCCCCAGCATTTT.

The rearrangement uses TRBV7-2 and TRBJ1-2; D remains ambiguous. Germline V CDR1 and CDR2: SGHTA, FQGNSA. V lost 5 bases and J 6 bases, leaving 13 bases between the germline ends. The CDR3 is 13 amino acids. The CDR3 here is CASSPIGQDGYTF. The CDR3, as DNA: TGTGCCAGCAGCCCGATCGGCCAAGATGGCTACACCTTC.

This clone occurred once. The V call is TRBV25-1, the J call TRBJ1-2, with D perhaps matching TRBD1 (5 bases). CDR1 and CDR2 (germline): MGHDK, SYGVNS. V lost 3 bases and J 8 bases, leaving 10 bases between the germline ends. CDR3 length: 12 residues. The DNA for the CDR3 is TGTGCCAGCAGTGATCAGGGATCAGGCTACACCTTC. It yields the protein CASSDQGSGYTF.

In this sample, this clone turned up a few times. This sequence joins TRBV4-1 and TRBJ1-1; perhaps TRBD1 as D (5 bases). The CDR3 totals 14 residues. Germline V gives CDR1 MGHRA, CDR2 YSYEKL. The ends were cut back, 0 bases at V and 11 bases at J, with 16 bases in the middle. CDR3 DNA: TGCGCCAGCAGCCAAGATGAGCCGGGGGGAATTGCTTTCTTT. Protein product: CASSQDEPGGIAFF.